This T cell receptor beta chain appears in the sequencing data of a study of T cells in Graves' hyperthyroidism and ophthalmopathy. Study-wide results and caveats: Ophthalmopathy was distinguished from stable hyperthyroidism by 13 V-J signatures.

V was cut by 7 bases and J by 1 base, with 14 bases left in between. This CDR3 spans 15 amino acids. Looked up from germline, CDR1 is MDHEN and CDR2 is SYDVKM. RNA transcripts were the template for amplifying TCR beta CDR3 regions. In the first-round RT-PCR of the TCR CDR3, the HTBI primer set was used. MiXCR, run by TCRdb on the multiplex PCR reads, gives a single entry per CDR3 protein. The sample consists of about 560,000 distinct CDR3 sequences, roughly 17% of them appearing once. The table lists this clonotype with many counts. Its antigen is not identified. This TCR came from a woman aged 18-30 years with Graves' hyperthyroidism. Sequenced input: blood. This chain uses TRBV28 with TRBJ2-1; the D gene could be TRBD1 or TRBD2 (5 bases each). The CDR3 DNA is TGTGCCAGCAACCTTTTGGGGGTTTCCTACAATGAGCAGTTCTTC. Translated: CASNLLGVSYNEQFF.